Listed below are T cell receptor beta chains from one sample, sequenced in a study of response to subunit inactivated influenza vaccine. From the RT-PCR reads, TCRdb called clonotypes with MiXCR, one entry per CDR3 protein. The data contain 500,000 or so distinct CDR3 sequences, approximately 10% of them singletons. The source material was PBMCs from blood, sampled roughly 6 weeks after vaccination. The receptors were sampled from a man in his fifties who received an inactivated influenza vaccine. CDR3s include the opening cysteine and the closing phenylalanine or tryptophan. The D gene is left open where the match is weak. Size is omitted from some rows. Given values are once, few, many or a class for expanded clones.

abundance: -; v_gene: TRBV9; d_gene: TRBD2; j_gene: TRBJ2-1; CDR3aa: CASSALGLDSSYNEQFF; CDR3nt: TGTGCCAGCAGCGCACTTGGACTAGATAGCTCCTACAATGAGCAGTTCTTC
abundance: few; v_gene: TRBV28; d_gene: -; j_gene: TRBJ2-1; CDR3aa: CASSPYAGGGNNEQFF; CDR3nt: TGTGCCAGCAGTCCCTATGCAGGGGGGGGTAACAATGAGCAGTTCTTC
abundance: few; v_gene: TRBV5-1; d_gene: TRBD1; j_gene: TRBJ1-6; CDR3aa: CASSPWDRGTDSPLHF; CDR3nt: TGCGCCAGCAGCCCTTGGGACAGGGGAACTGATTCACCCCTCCACTTT
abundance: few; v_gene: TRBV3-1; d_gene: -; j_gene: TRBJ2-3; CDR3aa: CASSQTTSTDTQYF; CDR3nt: TGTGCCAGCAGTCAAACTACTAGCACAGATACGCAGTATTTT
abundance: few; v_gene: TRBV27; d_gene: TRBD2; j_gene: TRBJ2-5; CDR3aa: CASSLGLAGAPGTQYF; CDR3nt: TGTGCCAGCAGTTTAGGGCTAGCGGGGGCGCCGGGGACCCAGTACTTC
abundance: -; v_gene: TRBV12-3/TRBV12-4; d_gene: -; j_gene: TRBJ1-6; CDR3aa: CASRRQENSPLHF; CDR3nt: TGTGCCAGCAGGAGACAGGAAAATTCACCCCTCCACTTT
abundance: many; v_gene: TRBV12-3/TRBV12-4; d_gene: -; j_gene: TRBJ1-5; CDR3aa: CASSSRQSNQPQHF; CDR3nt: TGTGCCAGCAGCTCCCGACAGAGCAATCAGCCCCAGCATTTT
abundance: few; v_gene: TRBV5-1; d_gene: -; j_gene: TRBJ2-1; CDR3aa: CASRRGQPKDEQFF; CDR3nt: TGCGCCAGCAGAAGGGGACAACCTAAGGATGAGCAGTTCTTC
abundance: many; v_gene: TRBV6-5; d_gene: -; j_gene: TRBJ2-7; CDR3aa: CASSSSGVPYEQYF; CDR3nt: TGTGCCAGCAGTTCGAGTGGGGTCCCGTACGAGCAGTACTTC
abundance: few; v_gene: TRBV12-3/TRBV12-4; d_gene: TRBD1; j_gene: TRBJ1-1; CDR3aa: CASRRTGGRNTEAFF; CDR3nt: TGTGCCAGCAGGAGGACAGGGGGGAGGAACACTGAAGCTTTCTTT
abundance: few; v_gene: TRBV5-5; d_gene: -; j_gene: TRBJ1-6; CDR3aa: CASGRQPDSPLHF; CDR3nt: TGTGCCAGCGGGCGCCAGCCCGATTCACCCCTCCACTTT
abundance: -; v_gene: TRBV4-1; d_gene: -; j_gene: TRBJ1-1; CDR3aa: CASSQAWPFEAFF; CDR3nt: TGCGCCAGCAGCCAAGCCTGGCCGTTTGAAGCTTTCTTT
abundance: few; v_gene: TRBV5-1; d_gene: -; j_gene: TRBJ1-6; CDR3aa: CASSLEQGSNSPLHF; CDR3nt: TGCGCCAGCAGCTTGGAGCAGGGTTCTAATTCACCCCTCCACTTT
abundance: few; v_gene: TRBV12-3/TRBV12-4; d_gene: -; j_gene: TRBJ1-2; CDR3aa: CASSFAGLGNTF; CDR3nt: TGTGCCAGCAGTTTCGCGGGGCTGGGTAACACCTTC
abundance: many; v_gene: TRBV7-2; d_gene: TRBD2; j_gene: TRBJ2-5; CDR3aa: CASSSGFSPETQYF; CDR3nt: TGTGCCAGCTCTAGCGGGTTTTCACCGGAGACCCAGTACTTC
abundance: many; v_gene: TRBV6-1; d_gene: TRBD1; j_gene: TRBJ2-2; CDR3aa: CASSDWDREGTGELFF; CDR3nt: TGTGCCAGCAGTGACTGGGACAGGGAAGGGACCGGGGAGCTGTTTTTT
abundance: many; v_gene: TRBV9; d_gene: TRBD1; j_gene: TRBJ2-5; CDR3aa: CASSVTGQGAGETQYF; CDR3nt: TGTGCCAGCAGCGTAACAGGACAGGGGGCGGGCGAGACCCAGTACTTC
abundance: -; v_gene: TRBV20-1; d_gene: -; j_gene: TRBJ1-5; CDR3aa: CSARDGQLRNQPQHF; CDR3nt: TGCAGTGCTAGAGATGGACAGTTACGCAATCAGCCCCAGCATTTT
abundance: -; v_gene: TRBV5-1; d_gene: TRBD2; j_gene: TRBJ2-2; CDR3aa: CASSITGTSTGELFF; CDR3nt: TGCGCCAGCAGCATTACCGGGACTAGTACCGGGGAGCTGTTTTTT